This T cell receptor beta chain emerged from a study of blood T cells in healthy people across ages. Study findings and constraints: Naive CD4+ cell counts and diversity both ran higher in long-lived than in aged donors.

Sample-barcoded 5' priming and a J-beta primer mix drove a second PCR of about 7 to 12 cycles. Each cDNA was tagged by a template-switch adaptor containing 12 random nucleotides. Every individual sample yielded 3 million or more paired-end reads (each containing CDR3). A single record per CDR3 protein comes from TCRdb applying MiXCR to the 5' RACE reads. This table holds 730,000 or so distinct CDR3 sequences, 40% to 45% found once. This clonotype was observed a handful of times. Its specificity is unknown. Germline values: CDR1 MDHEN, CDR2 SYDVKM. CDR3 length equals 15 residues. V was pared by 4 bases and J by 0 bases, with 13 bases between.

The specimen sequenced was blood. This receptor was obtained from a man aged 80 or over in good health. The chain is built from TRBV28 and TRBJ2-7; D perhaps matches TRBD1 (6 bases). The CDR3 nucleotides are TGTGCCAGCAGTTCGATGACAGGAGGCTCCTACGAGCAGTACTTC. It encodes CASSSMTGGSYEQYF.